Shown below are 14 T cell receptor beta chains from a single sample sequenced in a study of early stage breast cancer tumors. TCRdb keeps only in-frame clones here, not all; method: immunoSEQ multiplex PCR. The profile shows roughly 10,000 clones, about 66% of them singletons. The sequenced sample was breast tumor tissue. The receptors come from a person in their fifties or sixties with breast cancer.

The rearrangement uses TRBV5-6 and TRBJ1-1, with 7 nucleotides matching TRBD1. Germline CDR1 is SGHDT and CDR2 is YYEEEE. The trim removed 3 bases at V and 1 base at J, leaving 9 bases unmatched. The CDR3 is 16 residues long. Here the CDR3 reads CASSSETGRRNTEAFF. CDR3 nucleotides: TGTGCCAGCAGCTCGGAGACAGGGAGGCGGAACACTGAAGCTTTCTTT.

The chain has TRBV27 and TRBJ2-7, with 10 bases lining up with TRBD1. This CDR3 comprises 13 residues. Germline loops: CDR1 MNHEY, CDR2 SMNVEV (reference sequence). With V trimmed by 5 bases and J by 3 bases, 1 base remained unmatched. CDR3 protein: CASSGQGGYEQYF. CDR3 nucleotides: TGTGCCAGCAGTGGACAGGGGGGCTACGAGCAGTACTTC.

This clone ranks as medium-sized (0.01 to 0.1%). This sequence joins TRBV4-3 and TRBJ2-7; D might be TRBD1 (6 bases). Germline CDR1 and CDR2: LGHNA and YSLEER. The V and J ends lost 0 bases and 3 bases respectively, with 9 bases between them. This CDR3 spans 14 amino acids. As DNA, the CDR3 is TGCGCCAGCAGCCAAGATAAACAGGGCTACGAGCAGTACTTC. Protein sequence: CASSQDKQGYEQYF.

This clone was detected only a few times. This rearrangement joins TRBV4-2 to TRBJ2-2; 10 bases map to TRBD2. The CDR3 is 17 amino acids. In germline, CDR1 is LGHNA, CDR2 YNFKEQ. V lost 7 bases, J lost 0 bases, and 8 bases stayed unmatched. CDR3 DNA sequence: TGTGCCAGCACGGCTAGCGGGAGTGTTACGAACACCGGGGAGCTGTTTTTT. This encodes CASTASGSVTNTGELFF.

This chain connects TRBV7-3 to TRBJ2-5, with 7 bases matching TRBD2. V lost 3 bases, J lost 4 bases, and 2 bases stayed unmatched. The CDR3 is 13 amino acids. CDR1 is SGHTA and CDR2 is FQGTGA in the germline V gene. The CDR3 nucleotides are TGTGCCAGCAGCTTGGGGGGGTTAGAGACCCAGTACTTC. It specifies CASSLGGLETQYF. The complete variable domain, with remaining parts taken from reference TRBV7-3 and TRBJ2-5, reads GAGVSQTPSNKVTEKGKYVELRCDPISGHTALYWYRQSLGQGPEFLIYFQGTGAADDSGLPNDRFFAVRPEGSVSTLKIQRTERGDSAVYLCASSLGGLETQYFGPGTRLLVL.

Written as DNA, the CDR3 is TGTGCCAGCACCCGGTTCACTGAAGCTTTCTTT. It is translated as CASTRFTEAFF. The rearrangement joins TRBV28 to TRBJ1-1; D is uncertain. V lost 7 bases, J lost 4 bases, and 7 bases lay in between. The germline CDR1 and CDR2 sequences are MDHEN and SYDVKM. CDR3 length: 11 residues. Based on the CDR3 plus reference TRBV28 and TRBJ1-1, the full variable domain is DVKVTQSSRYLVKRTGEKVFLECVQDMDHENMFWYRQDPGLGLRLIYFSYDVKMKEKGDIPEGYSVSREKKERFSLILESASTNQTSMYLCASTRFTEAFFGQGTRLTVV.

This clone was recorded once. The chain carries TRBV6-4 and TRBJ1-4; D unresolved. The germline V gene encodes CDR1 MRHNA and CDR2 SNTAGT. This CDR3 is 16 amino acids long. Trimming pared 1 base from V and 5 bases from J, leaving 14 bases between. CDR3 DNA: TGTGCCAGCAGTGACTTTTACCGGGAGGCGAATGAAAAACTGTTTTTT. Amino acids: CASSDFYREANEKLFF.

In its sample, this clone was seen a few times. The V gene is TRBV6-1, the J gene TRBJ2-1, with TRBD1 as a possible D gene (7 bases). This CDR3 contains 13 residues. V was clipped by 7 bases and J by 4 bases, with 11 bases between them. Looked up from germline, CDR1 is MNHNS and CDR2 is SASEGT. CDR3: CASTGGTYNEQFF. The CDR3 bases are TGTGCCAGCACAGGGGGGACTTACAATGAGCAGTTCTTC.

The DNA for the CDR3 is TGTGCCAGCTCACCGTCGACCTATGGCTACACCTTC. The encoded protein is CASSPSTYGYTF. The chain is built from TRBV18 and TRBJ1-2; the D is unclear. The CDR3 covers 12 residues. The V gene lost 3 bases and the J gene lost 4 bases, with 6 bases spanning the gap. From germline, CDR1 is KGHSH and CDR2 LQKENI.

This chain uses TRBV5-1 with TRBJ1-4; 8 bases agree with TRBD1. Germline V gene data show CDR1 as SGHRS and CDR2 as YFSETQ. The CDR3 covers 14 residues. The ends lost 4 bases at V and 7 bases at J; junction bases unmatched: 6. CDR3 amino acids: CASSTDRGTEKLFF. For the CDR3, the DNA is TGCGCCAGCAGCACCGACAGGGGAACTGAAAAACTGTTTTTT.

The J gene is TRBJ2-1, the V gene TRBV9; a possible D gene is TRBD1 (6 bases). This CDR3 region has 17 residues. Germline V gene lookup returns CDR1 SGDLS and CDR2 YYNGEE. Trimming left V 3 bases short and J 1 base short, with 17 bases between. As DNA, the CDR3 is TGTGCCAGCAGCGCGGCCCGGACAGTCGCTTCCTACAATGAGCAGTTCTTC. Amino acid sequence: CASSAARTVASYNEQFF.

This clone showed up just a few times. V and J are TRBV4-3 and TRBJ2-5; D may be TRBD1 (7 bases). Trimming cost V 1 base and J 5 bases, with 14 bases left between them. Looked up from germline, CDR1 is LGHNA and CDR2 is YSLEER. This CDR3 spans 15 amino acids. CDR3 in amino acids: CASSQGSRGAETQYF. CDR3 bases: TGCGCCAGCAGCCAAGGGTCCAGGGGGGCTGAGACCCAGTACTTC.

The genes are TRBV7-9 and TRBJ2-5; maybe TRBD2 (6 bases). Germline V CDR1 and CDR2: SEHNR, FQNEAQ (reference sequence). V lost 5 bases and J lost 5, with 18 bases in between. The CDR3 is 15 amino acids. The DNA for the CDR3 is TGTGCCAGCAGCCCGCGGCGGGGTTCGTCGGAGACCCAGTACTTC. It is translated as CASSPRRGSSETQYF.

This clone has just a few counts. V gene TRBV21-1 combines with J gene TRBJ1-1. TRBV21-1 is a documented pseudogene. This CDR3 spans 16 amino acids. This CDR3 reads CASSKVEGPKDTEAFF. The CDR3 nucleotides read TGTGCCAGCAGCAAAGTGGAGGGACCTAAAGACACTGAAGCTTTCTTT.